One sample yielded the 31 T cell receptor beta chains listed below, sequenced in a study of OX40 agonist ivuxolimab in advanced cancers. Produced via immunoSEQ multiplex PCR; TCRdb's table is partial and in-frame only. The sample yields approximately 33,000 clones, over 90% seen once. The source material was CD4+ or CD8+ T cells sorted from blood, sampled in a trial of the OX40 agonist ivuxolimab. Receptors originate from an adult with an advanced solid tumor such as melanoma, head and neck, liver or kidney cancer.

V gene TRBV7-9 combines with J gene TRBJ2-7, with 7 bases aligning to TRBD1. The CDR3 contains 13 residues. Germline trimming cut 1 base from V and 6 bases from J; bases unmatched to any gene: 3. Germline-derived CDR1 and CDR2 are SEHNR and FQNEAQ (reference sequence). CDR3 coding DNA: TGTGCCAGCAGCTTAGAGGACAGGCCCGAGCAGTACTTC. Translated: CASSLEDRPEQYF.

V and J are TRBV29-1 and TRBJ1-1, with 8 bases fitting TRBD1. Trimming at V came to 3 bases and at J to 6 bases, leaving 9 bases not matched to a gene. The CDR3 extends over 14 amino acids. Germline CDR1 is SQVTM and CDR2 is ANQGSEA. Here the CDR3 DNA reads TGCAGCGTTGAGTCCCGGGACAGGATTTCTGAAGCTTTCTTT. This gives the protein CSVESRDRISEAFF.

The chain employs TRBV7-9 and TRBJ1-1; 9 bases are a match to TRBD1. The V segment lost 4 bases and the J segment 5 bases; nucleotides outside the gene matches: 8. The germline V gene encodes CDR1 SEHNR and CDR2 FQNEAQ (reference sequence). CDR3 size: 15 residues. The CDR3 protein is CASSWFTGGDTEAFF. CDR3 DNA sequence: TGTGCCAGCAGCTGGTTTACAGGGGGCGATACTGAAGCTTTCTTT.

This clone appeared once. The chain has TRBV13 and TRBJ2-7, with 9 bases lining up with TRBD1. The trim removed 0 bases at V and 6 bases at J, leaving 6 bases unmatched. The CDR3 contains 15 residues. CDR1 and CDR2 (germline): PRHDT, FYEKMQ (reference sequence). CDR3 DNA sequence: TGTGCCAGCAGCTTAGGCGGGACAGGGAGTCGCGAGCAGTACTTC. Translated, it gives CASSLGGTGSREQYF.

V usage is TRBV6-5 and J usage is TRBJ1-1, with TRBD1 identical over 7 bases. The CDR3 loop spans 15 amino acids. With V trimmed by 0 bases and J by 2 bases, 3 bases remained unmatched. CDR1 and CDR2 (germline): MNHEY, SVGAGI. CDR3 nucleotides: TGTGCCAGCAGTTACTCGAGACAGGGAAACACTGAAGCTTTCTTT. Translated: CASSYSRQGNTEAFF.

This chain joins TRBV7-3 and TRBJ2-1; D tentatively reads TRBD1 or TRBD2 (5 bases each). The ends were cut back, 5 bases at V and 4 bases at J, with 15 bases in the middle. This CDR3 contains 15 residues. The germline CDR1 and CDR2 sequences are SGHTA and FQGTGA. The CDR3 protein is CASSRRGFVYNEQFF. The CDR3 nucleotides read TGTGCCAGCAGCCGCCGGGGCTTTGTATACAATGAGCAGTTCTTC. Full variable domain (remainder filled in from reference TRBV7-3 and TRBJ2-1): GAGVSQTPSNKVTEKGKYVELRCDPISGHTALYWYRQSLGQGPEFLIYFQGTGAADDSGLPNDRFFAVRPEGSVSTLKIQRTERGDSAVYLCASSRRGFVYNEQFFGPGTRLTVL.

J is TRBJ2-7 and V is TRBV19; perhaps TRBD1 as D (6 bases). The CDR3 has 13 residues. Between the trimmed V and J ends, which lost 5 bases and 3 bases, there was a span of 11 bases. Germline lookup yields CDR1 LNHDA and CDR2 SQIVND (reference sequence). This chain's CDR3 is CASSPQGYYEQYF. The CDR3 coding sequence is TGTGCCAGTAGTCCTCAGGGGTACTACGAGCAGTACTTC.

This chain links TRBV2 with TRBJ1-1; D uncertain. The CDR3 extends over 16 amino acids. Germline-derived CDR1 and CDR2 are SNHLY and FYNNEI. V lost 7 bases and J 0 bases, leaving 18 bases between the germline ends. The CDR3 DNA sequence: TGTGCCAGCACCCCAAATCCAGGAGTACTGAACACTGAAGCTTTCTTT. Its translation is CASTPNPGVLNTEAFF. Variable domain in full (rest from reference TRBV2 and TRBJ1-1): EPEVTQTPSHQVTQMGQEVILRCVPISNHLYFYWYRQILGQKVEFLVSFYNNEISEKSEIFDDQFSVERPDGSNFTLKIRSTKLEDSAMYFCASTPNPGVLNTEAFFGQGTRLTVV.

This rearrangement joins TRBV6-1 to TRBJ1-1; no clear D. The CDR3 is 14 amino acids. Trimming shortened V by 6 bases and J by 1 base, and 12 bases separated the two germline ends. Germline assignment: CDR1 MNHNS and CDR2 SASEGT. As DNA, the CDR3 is TGTGCCAGCAGGAGGGTAGAGCCGAACACTGAAGCTTTCTTT. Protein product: CASRRVEPNTEAFF.

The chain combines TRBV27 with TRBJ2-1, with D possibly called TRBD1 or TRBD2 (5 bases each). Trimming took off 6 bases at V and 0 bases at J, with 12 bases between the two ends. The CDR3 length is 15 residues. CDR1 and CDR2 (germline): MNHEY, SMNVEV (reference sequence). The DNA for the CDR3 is TGTGCCAGCAGCCCTAGTGGGGGCTCCTACAATGAGCAGTTCTTC. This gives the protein CASSPSGGSYNEQFF.

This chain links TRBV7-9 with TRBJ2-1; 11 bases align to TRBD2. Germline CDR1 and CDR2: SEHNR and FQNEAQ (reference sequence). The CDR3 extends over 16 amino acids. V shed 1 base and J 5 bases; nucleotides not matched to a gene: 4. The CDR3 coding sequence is TGTGCCAGCAGCTTAGAGGCGGGACTAGCGGACAATGAGCAGTTCTTC. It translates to CASSLEAGLADNEQFF.

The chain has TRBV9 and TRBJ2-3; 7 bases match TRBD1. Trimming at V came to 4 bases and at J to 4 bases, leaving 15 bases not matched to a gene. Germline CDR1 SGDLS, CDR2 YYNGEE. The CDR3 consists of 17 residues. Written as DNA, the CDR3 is TGTGCCAGCAGCTTTGATCCGGGACAGACTTTCCCAGATACGCAGTATTTT. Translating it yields CASSFDPGQTFPDTQYF.

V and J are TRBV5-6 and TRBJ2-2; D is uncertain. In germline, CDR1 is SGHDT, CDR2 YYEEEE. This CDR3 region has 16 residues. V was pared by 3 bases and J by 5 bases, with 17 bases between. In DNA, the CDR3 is TGTGCCAGCAGCTCCTCCCCGAGAGTCGAAACCGGGGAGCTGTTTTTT. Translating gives CASSSSPRVETGELFF.

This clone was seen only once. The CDR3 DNA reads TGTGCCAGCAGCTTGGGGCCTGGCTCCGAGCAGTACTTC. This gives the protein CASSLGPGSEQYF. The chain combines TRBV5-5 with TRBJ2-7, with unresolved D. Per the germline V gene, CDR1 is SGHKS and CDR2 is YYEKEE (reference sequence). The CDR3 runs 13 residues. The V end lost 0 bases, the J end lost 6 bases, and 10 bases lay between the germline ends.

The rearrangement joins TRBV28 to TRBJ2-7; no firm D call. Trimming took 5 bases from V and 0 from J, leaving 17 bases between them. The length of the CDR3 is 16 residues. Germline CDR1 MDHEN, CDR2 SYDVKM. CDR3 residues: CASSAGISPSSYEQYF. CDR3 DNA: TGTGCCAGCAGTGCCGGTATTTCCCCGAGCTCCTACGAGCAGTACTTC.

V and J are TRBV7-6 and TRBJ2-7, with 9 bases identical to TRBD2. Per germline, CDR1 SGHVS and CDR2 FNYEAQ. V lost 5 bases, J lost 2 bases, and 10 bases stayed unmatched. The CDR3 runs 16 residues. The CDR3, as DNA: TGTGCCAGCAGCAACCCGTTGCGGGAGGGAACCTACGAGCAGTACTTC. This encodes CASSNPLREGTYEQYF. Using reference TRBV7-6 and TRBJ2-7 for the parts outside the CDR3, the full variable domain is GAGVSQSPRYKVTKRGQDVALRCDPISGHVSLYWYRQALGQGPEFLTYFNYEAQQDKSGLPNDRFSAERPEGSISTLTIQRTEQRDSAMYRCASSNPLREGTYEQYFGPGTRLTVT.

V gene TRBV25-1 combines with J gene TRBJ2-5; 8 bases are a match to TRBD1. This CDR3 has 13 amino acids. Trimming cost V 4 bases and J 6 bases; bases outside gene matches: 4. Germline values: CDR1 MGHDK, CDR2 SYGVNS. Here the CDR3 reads CASSAGQGQTQYF. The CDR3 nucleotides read TGTGCCAGCAGTGCAGGACAGGGACAGACCCAGTACTTC.

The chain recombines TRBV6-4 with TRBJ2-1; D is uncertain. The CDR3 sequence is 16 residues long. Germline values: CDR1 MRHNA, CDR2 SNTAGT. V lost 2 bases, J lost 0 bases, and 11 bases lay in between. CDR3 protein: CASSDTRSSSYNEQFF. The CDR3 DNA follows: TGTGCCAGCAGTGACACGCGGTCGAGCTCCTACAATGAGCAGTTCTTC.

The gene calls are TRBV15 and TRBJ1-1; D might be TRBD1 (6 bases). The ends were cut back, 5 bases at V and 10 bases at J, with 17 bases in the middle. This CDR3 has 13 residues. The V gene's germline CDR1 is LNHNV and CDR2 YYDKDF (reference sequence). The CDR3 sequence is CATSGQGSGGAFF. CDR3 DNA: TGTGCCACCAGCGGTCAGGGGTCAGGCGGAGCTTTCTTT.

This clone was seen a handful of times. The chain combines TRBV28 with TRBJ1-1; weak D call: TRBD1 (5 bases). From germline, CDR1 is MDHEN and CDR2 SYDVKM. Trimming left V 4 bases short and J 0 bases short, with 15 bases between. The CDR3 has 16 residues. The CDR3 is CASSYGAESLNTEAFF. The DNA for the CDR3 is TGTGCCAGCAGTTATGGGGCAGAATCCTTGAACACTGAAGCTTTCTTT.

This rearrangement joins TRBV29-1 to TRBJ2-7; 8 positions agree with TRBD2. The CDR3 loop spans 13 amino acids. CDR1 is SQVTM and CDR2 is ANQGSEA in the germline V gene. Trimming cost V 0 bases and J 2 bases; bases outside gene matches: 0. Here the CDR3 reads CSVEDGRAYEQYF. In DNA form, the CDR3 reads TGCAGCGTTGAAGACGGGAGGGCCTACGAGCAGTACTTC.

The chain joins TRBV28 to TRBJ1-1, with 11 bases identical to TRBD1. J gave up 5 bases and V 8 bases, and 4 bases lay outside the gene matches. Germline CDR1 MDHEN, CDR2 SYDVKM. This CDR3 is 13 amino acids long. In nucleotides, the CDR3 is TGTGCCAGCGGACAGGGGGCGCGAACTGAAGCTTTCTTT. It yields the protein CASGQGARTEAFF.

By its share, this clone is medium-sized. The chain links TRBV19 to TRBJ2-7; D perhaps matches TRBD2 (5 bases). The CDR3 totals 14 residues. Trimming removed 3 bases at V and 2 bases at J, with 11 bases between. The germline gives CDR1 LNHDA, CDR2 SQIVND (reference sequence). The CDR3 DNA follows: TGTGCCAGTAGTATTTACCGGGGAACCTACGAGCAGTACTTC. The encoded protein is CASSIYRGTYEQYF. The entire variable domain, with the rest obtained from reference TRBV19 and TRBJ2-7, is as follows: DGGITQSPKYLFRKEGQNVTLSCEQNLNHDAMYWYRQDPGQGLRLIYYSQIVNDFQKGDIAEGYSVSREKKESFPLTVTSAQKNPTAFYLCASSIYRGTYEQYFGPGTRLTVT.

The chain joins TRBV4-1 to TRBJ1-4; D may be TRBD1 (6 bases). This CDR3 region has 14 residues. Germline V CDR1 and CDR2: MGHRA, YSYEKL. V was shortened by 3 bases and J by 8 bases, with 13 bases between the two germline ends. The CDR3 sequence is CASSHLGGSEKLFF. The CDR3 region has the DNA TGCGCCAGCAGCCACTTAGGGGGAAGCGAAAAACTGTTTTTT.

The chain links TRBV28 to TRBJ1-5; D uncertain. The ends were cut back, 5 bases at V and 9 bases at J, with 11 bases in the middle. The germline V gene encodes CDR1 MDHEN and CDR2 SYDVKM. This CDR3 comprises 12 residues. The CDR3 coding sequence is TGTGCCAGCAGTCCGCCACGCGGGCCCCAGCATTTT. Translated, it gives CASSPPRGPQHF.

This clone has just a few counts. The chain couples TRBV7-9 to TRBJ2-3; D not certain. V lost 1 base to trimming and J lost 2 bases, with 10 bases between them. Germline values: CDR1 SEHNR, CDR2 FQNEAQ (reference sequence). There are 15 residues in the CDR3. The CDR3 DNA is TGTGCCAGCAGCTTAGAAGGAGAACTCACAGATACGCAGTATTTT. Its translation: CASSLEGELTDTQYF.

The CDR3 here is CASSLASRVEQYF. For the CDR3, the DNA is TGTGCCAGCAGCTTAGCGAGCAGGGTCGAGCAGTACTTC. This chain uses TRBV7-2 with TRBJ2-7, with D possibly being TRBD1 (5 bases). Between the trimmed V and J ends, which lost 0 bases and 6 bases, there was a span of 9 bases. CDR1 is SGHTA, CDR2 FQGNSA, per germline. CDR3 length equals 13 residues.

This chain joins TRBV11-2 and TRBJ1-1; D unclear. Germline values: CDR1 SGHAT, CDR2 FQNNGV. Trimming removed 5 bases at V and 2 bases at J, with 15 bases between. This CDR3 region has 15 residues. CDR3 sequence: CASSEVLGRNTEAFF. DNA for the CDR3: TGTGCCAGCAGCGAAGTGCTAGGTAGAAACACTGAAGCTTTCTTT.

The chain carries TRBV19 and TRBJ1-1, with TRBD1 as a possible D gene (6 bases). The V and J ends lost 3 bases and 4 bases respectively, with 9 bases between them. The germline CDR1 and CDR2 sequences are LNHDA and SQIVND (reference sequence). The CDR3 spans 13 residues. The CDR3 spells CASSITGITEAFF. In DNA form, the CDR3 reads TGTGCCAGTAGTATTACAGGGATCACTGAAGCTTTCTTT.

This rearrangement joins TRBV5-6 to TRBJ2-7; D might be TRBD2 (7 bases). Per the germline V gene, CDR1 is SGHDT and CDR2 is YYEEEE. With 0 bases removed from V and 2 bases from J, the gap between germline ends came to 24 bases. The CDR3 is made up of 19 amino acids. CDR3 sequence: CASSLGLSFGGGLPYEQYF. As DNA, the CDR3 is TGTGCCAGCAGCTTGGGGTTGTCTTTTGGCGGGGGCTTACCCTACGAGCAGTACTTC.

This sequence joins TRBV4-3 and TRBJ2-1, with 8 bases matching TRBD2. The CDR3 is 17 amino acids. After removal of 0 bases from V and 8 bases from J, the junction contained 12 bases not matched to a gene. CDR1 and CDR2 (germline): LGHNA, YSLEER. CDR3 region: CASSQDSTSGRSDEQFF. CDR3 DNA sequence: TGCGCCAGCAGCCAAGATTCAACGAGCGGGAGAAGCGATGAGCAGTTCTTC.